One sample yielded the 23 T cell receptor beta chains listed below, sequenced in a study of cytomegalovirus exposure and HLA in healthy donors. The PCR used 60 Vbeta and 13 Jbeta primers. Clones were read by immunoSEQ multiplex PCR, and TCRdb kept only the in-frame ones, dropping some. This sample has some 200,000 clones, with just under 80% found just once. The sequenced sample consisted of PBMCs. All receptors derive from a female donor in good health and CMV-seronegative.

The chain joins TRBV2 to TRBJ2-1; 7 bases align to TRBD1. Losses at the gene ends were 8 bases for V and 6 bases for J; bases not matched to a gene: 7. This CDR3 is 13 amino acids long. Germline V gene lookup returns CDR1 SNHLY and CDR2 FYNNEI. The DNA of the CDR3 is TGTGCCAGCTACAGGGGATCGGGCAATGAGCAGTTCTTC. The encoded protein is CASYRGSGNEQFF.

J is TRBJ1-2 and V is TRBV5-1; the match to TRBD1 covers 7 bases. V trimming: 3 bases; J trimming: 8 bases; junction bases outside the gene matches: 7. The CDR3 spans 13 residues. CDR1 is SGHRS, CDR2 YFSETQ, per germline. The CDR3 nucleotides read TGCGCCAGCAGCTCGCGACAGGGTCAAGGCTACACCTTC. As protein: CASSSRQGQGYTF.

V is TRBV6-5 and J is TRBJ2-7; D is possibly TRBD1 (5 bases). Trimming cost V 10 bases and J 2 bases, with 9 bases left between them. From germline, CDR1 is MNHEY and CDR2 SVGAGI. The CDR3 extends over 11 amino acids. CDR3 protein: CATETAYEQYF. Here the CDR3 DNA reads TGTGCCACAGAGACAGCCTACGAGCAGTACTTC.

The chain combines TRBV27 with TRBJ2-3, with 12 bases fitting TRBD2. Germline V gene sequence: CDR1 MNHEY, CDR2 SMNVEV (reference sequence). CDR3 length: 16 amino acids. V lost 5 bases and J lost 2; bases outside the gene matches: 5. The CDR3 is CASSGLAGPLTDTQYF. As DNA, the CDR3 is TGTGCCAGCAGTGGACTAGCGGGGCCGCTCACAGATACGCAGTATTTT.

The V gene is TRBV6-5, the J gene TRBJ1-3, with D tentatively TRBD1 (5 bases). Trimming took off 4 bases at V and 4 bases at J, with 11 bases between the two ends. The length of the CDR3 is 14 residues. From germline, CDR1 is MNHEY and CDR2 SVGAGI. DNA for the CDR3: TGTGCCAGCAGTTTGGGGGGTTCAGGAAACACCATATATTTT. Its translation is CASSLGGSGNTIYF.

The V gene is TRBV28, the J gene TRBJ1-5; 7 bases are a match to TRBD1. Germline CDR1 and CDR2: MDHEN and SYDVKM. The CDR3 is 21 amino acids. V was clipped by 11 bases and J by 0 bases; unmatched bases: 28. The DNA for the CDR3 is TGTGCCGCTCACCCCTTTGGCCCGGGGGCAGGGGGGTCGGATAGCAATCAGCCCCAGCATTTT. It yields the protein CAAHPFGPGAGGSDSNQPQHF. Combining the CDR3 with reference TRBV28 and TRBJ1-5 gives the whole variable domain DVKVTQSSRYLVKRTGEKVFLECVQDMDHENMFWYRQDPGLGLRLIYFSYDVKMKEKGDIPEGYSVSREKKERFSLILESASTNQTSMYLCAAHPFGPGAGGSDSNQPQHFGDGTRLSIL.

V gene TRBV5-6 combines with J gene TRBJ2-3, with D perhaps TRBD2 (6 bases). Germline CDR1 reads SGHDT; CDR2 reads YYEEEE. The CDR3 length is 16 residues. The V end was cut by 4 bases, the J end by 0 bases, with 15 bases between. CDR3 DNA: TGTGCCAGCAGCCCCCGAGCGGGCACCAGCACAGATACGCAGTATTTT. Amino acid sequence: CASSPRAGTSTDTQYF.

J is TRBJ1-2 and V is TRBV21-1. TRBV21-1 is deemed a pseudogene. The CDR3 consists of 16 residues. The CDR3 bases are TGTGCCAGCAGCTCCAAAGAGGGCCAGAAGAGCTATGGCTACACCTTC. Amino acids: CASSSKEGQKSYGYTF.

The J gene is TRBJ2-5, the V gene TRBV6-1; 8 bases fit TRBD1. TRBJ2-7 explains the end of the DNA better; the J call may be wrong. The germline gives CDR1 MNHNS, CDR2 SASEGT. This CDR3 has 14 amino acids. This CDR3 is CASSVDRVSYEQYF. The CDR3 region has the DNA TGTGCCAGCAGTGTGGACAGGGTTTCCTACGAGCAGTACTTC.

This chain connects TRBV5-1 to TRBJ2-3; 7 positions agree with TRBD1. The CDR3 length is 15 residues. The germline gives CDR1 SGHRS, CDR2 YFSETQ. Trimming took 0 bases from V and 2 from J; bases not matched to a gene: 3. CDR3 bases: TGCGCCAGCAGCTTGGTTGGACAGGTCACAGATACGCAGTATTTT. Translating it yields CASSLVGQVTDTQYF.

The V and J genes are TRBV4-2 and TRBJ2-3; D might be TRBD2 (6 bases). The CDR3 runs 16 residues. The germline CDR1 and CDR2 sequences are LGHNA and YNFKEQ. Trimming pared 1 base from V and 2 bases from J, leaving 13 bases between. CDR3 protein: CASSQAGTHHTDTQYF. CDR3 coding DNA: TGTGCCAGCAGCCAAGCCGGGACTCACCACACAGATACGCAGTATTTT.

V and J are TRBV5-6 and TRBJ1-2; D unresolved. V was trimmed by 4 bases and J by 0 bases, leaving 16 bases between them. Per germline, CDR1 SGHDT and CDR2 YYEEEE. The CDR3 loop spans 16 amino acids. CDR3 residues: CASSPTWTFSNYGYTF. The CDR3 DNA follows: TGTGCCAGCAGCCCTACGTGGACTTTCTCTAACTATGGCTACACCTTC.

This chain links TRBV29-1 with TRBJ2-3, with no clear D. The germline gives CDR1 SQVTM, CDR2 ANQGSEA. Trimming stripped 5 bases from V and 2 bases from J, with 8 bases between. There are 12 residues in the CDR3. CDR3 DNA sequence: TGCAGCGTTTGTCAGGACACAGATACGCAGTATTTT. This translates into CSVCQDTDTQYF.

The rearrangement uses TRBV5-1 and TRBJ2-3; TRBD2 agrees at 8 bases. Germline V gene data show CDR1 as SGHRS and CDR2 as YFSETQ. The ends lost 6 bases at V and 1 base at J; junction bases unmatched: 13. CDR3 length equals 17 residues. CDR3 protein: CASTLLPVAGRTDTQYF. The DNA for the CDR3 is TGCGCCAGCACCCTCCTTCCGGTAGCGGGACGCACAGATACGCAGTATTTT. The complete variable domain, with remaining parts taken from reference TRBV5-1 and TRBJ2-3, reads KAGVTQTPRYLIKTRGQQVTLSCSPISGHRSVSWYQQTPGQGLQFLFEYFSETQRNKGNFPGRFSGRQFSNSRSEMNVSTLELGDSALYLCASTLLPVAGRTDTQYFGPGTRLTVL.

The chain carries TRBV2 and TRBJ2-5; weak D call: TRBD2 (6 bases). The CDR3 is 14 residues long. V was trimmed by 7 bases and J by 1 base, leaving 13 bases between them. Germline CDR1 reads SNHLY; CDR2 reads FYNNEI. The chain's CDR3 is CASKRGGVQETQYF. The CDR3 bases are TGTGCCAGCAAGAGGGGCGGGGTCCAAGAGACCCAGTACTTC.

This clone turned up a few times. The chain recombines TRBV4-3 with TRBJ2-3; 12 nucleotides agree with TRBD2. The CDR3 totals 18 residues. After removal of 0 bases from V and 2 bases from J, the junction contained 6 bases not matched to a gene. Germline V gene lookup returns CDR1 LGHNA and CDR2 YSLEER. Written as DNA, the CDR3 is TGCGCCAGCAGCCAAGATCCGTCTAGCGGGGGGGTCACAGATACGCAGTATTTT. Amino acids: CASSQDPSSGGVTDTQYF.

This chain links TRBV15 with TRBJ1-6; D gene unclear. This CDR3 has 13 residues. Trimming cost V 8 bases and J 4 bases, with 9 bases left between them. The germline CDR1 and CDR2 sequences are LNHNV and YYDKDF (reference sequence). The CDR3 here is CATGSQYNSPLHF. CDR3 coding DNA: TGTGCCACCGGGAGCCAGTATAATTCACCCCTCCACTTT. Full variable domain (outside the CDR3, taken from reference TRBV15 and TRBJ1-6): DAMVIQNPRYQVTQFGKPVTLSCSQTLNHNVMYWYQQKSSQAPKLLFHYYDKDFNNEADTPDNFQSRRPNTSFCFLDIRSPGLGDTAMYLCATGSQYNSPLHFGNGTRLTVT.

The chain links TRBV7-9 to TRBJ2-3; TRBD1 matches at 11 bases. The CDR3 spans 15 residues. V was pared by 0 bases and J by 7 bases, with 3 bases of the junction left unmatched. Germline V gene lookup returns CDR1 SEHNR and CDR2 FQNEAQ (reference sequence). The CDR3 DNA follows: TGTGCCAGCAGCTTAGCCGGACAGGGGGCAAATACGCAGTATTTT. Protein: CASSLAGQGANTQYF.

Notes on this clone: At one end the junction does not follow the germline gene, possibly because of a read error. Here the CDR3 reads CSSSLTLTGGLDNEQFF. The DNA for the CDR3 is TGTTCCAGCAGCCTTACCCTTACAGGGGGATTAGACAATGAGCAGTTCTTC. This sequence joins TRBV7-9 and TRBJ2-1; 8 bases are shared with TRBD1. CDR3 length: 17 residues. Germline CDR1 is SEHNR and CDR2 is FQNEAQ (reference sequence).

The genes are TRBV4-1 and TRBJ2-7; 11 nucleotides match TRBD2. The CDR3 contains 15 residues. Looked up from germline, CDR1 is MGHRA and CDR2 is YSYEKL. Trimming removed 3 bases from V and 3 bases from J; junction bases left unmatched: 4. CDR3 nucleotide sequence: TGCGCCAGCAGCCACTCACTAGCGGGAGTCTACGAGCAGTACTTC. It specifies CASSHSLAGVYEQYF.

This chain joins TRBV6-6 and TRBJ1-5; TRBD1 is a possible D gene (5 bases). Germline V gives CDR1 MNHNY, CDR2 SVGAGI (reference sequence). Trimming removed 2 bases at V and 7 bases at J, with 12 bases between. CDR3 length: 14 residues. The CDR3 loop reads CASSYIGGWQPQHF. The CDR3 DNA follows: TGTGCCAGCAGTTACATCGGGGGTTGGCAGCCCCAGCATTTT.

The gene calls are TRBV9 and TRBJ2-7; possible D gene TRBD2, 6 bases. The germline V gene encodes CDR1 SGDLS and CDR2 YYNGEE. With 0 bases removed from V and 3 bases from J, the gap between germline ends came to 10 bases. CDR3 length equals 14 residues. For the CDR3, the DNA is TGTGCCAGCAGCGTAGGAGATAGCGGCTACGAGCAGTACTTC. Translation gives CASSVGDSGYEQYF.

The CDR3 region has the DNA TGCGCCAGCAGCTACGAAGTTCGCCCGGGTGAAAAACTGTTTTTT. This sequence encodes CASSYEVRPGEKLFF. The V gene is TRBV5-1, the J gene TRBJ1-4; no clear D. Trimming shortened V by 3 bases and J by 7 bases, and 16 bases separated the two germline ends. This CDR3 region has 15 residues. Germline V CDR1 and CDR2: SGHRS, YFSETQ.